The rows below give T cell receptor beta chains drawn from one sample of a study of T cell changes during pregnancy in multiple sclerosis. Produced via immunoSEQ multiplex PCR; TCRdb's table is partial and in-frame only. The sample carries 55,000 to 65,000 clones, around 93% recorded once. Source: peripheral blood, taken after pregnancy. The receptors originated from a female donor with multiple sclerosis, enrolled in a pregnancy study. CDR3s include the opening cysteine and the closing phenylalanine or tryptophan. The size of a clone is reported for some rows only, either as once, few or many, or as a class for expanded clones.

>once|TRBV14
CASSPRSVETAFF
>NA|TRBV6-5
CASRPQEMNTEAFF
>once|TRBV5-1
CASSLAAGGEQFF
>NA|TRBV5-5
CASRLLAGVADTQYF
>NA|TRBV7-8
CASSLAPRTGGNYGYTF
>NA|TRBV18
CASSPSGSGTGELFF
>NA|TRBV2
CASSIGTAGYTF
>NA|TRBV29-1
CSVGGGRAGKSGYTF
>NA|TRBV28
CASKSTGYVRF
>NA|TRBV19
CASSIGGGEIYKSSYEQYF
>NA|TRBV5-8
CASSPRGRGNEKLFF
>NA|TRBV5-1
CASSRQLAGGETQYF
>NA|TRBV27
CASSPSEGVLGYEQYF
>NA|TRBV5-6
CASSPRQGLAYGYTF
>NA|TRBV19
CASSIRSGGRTNTGELFF
>NA|TRBV11-2
CASSRTSGRALGDTQYF
>NA|TRBV7-2
CASSPRWTGGSGYTF
>NA|TRBV7-2
CASSKSSSGRNTGELFF
>NA|TRBV6-5
CASSYSGQGNEQFF
>NA|TRBV19
CASSPWTGNEKLFF
>NA|TRBV25-1
CASSESWGTGVAKNIQYF
>once|TRBV30
CAWAPGPLGGTQYF
>NA|TRBV11-2
CASSLEGQGARRTEAFF
>once|TRBV28
CASIAGLAGGEQYF
>NA|TRBV11-3
CASSLGLAGITDTQYF
>NA|TRBV6-5
CASRLGTRYNEQFF
>NA|TRBV11-2
CASSFASGSYEQYF
>NA|TRBV18
CASSPRRDQETQYF
>NA|TRBV4-3
CASSRRTGRTSGANVLTF
>NA|TRBV7-2
CASTLEGGMYSNEQFF
>NA|TRBV6-5
CASSSTGYPNYGYTF
>NA|TRBV27
CASSLLGHGGYTF
>NA|TRBV27
CASRRAGGDTGELFF
>NA|TRBV9
CASSLEAGGPQETQYF
>NA|TRBV5-8
CASRGQALYGYTF
>NA|TRBV7-9
CASSSTGSGANVLTF
>NA|TRBV4-3
CASSQGGGRGNEQFF
>NA|TRBV7-2
CASSLQDRMNTEAFF
>NA|TRBV6-1
CASKLTGSSTEAFF
>NA|TRBV11-3
CASSEKTGTGKQYF
>NA|TRBV4-1
CASSFRAGTYNEQFF
>NA|TRBV29-1
CSDTGSGGLGYTF
>NA|TRBV14
CASSQDRINSYEQYF
>NA|TRBV7-9
CASSSGTSGRNEQYF
>NA|TRBV9
CASSFGSGLNYEQYF
>once|TRBV27
CASQLAGGREQYF
>once|TRBV30
CAWSVPPGQQAFF
>once|TRBV19
CASSIRTGVNEQFF
>NA|TRBV19
CASSIDLENYGYTF
>NA|TRBV6-1
CASSGSPTGEQFF
>NA|TRBV9
CASSPHMEPTNEQFF
>once|TRBV19
CASRPRTGKPGEQYF
>NA|TRBV15
CAVSGAYNEQFF